The next 22 T cell receptor beta chains were all read from a single sample in a study of tumor and adjacent non-tumor tissue in lung cancer. Three rounds of nested PCR, following a modified ARM-PCR protocol, produced the TCRbeta library. TCRdb re-analysed the multiplex PCR reads in MiXCR, keeping a single row per CDR3 protein. The repertoire holds about 110,000 distinct CDR3 sequences, with roughly 80% as singletons. The template was RNA from unsorted bulk tissue. The source material was lung tumor tissue. The source of these receptors is a woman aged 55-69 years with non-small cell lung cancer.

Points on this clonotype: A junction boundary mismatches the germline segment, possibly from a read error. J is TRBJ2-5 and V is TRBV11-2; D uncertain. Germline CDR1 reads SGHAT; CDR2 reads FQNNGV. CDR3 length: 15 residues. This CDR3 is CASSLSPERQETEYF. The CDR3 DNA is TGTGCCAGCAGCTTAAGTCCTGAGCGCCAAGAGACCGAGTACTTC. The variable domain in full, completed from reference TRBV11-2 and TRBJ2-5, reads EAGVAQSPRYKIIEKRQSVAFWCNPISGHATLYWYQQILGQGPKLLIQFQNNGVVDDSQLPKDRFSAERLKGVDSTLKIQPAKLEDSAVYLCASSLSPERQETEYFGPGTRLLVL.

On this clonotype itself: The junction departs from germline at one end; a sequencing error may be responsible. The V and J genes are TRBV11-2 and TRBJ2-7; 10 bases align to TRBD2. Germline lookup yields CDR1 SGHAT and CDR2 FQNNGV. This CDR3 is 15 amino acids long. The CDR3 region is CASRYGASGSYEQYF. The CDR3 DNA reads TGCGCCAGCAGATACGGGGCTAGCGGGAGCTACGAGCAGTACTTC. Supplemented by reference TRBV11-2 and TRBJ2-7, the full variable domain reads EAGVAQSPRYKIIEKRQSVAFWCNPISGHATLYWYQQILGQGPKLLIQFQNNGVVDDSQLPKDRFSAERLKGVDSTLKIQPAKLEDSAVYLCASRYGASGSYEQYFGPGTRLTVT.

This clonotype was seen repeatedly, ten times or more. The chain combines TRBV4-3 with TRBJ2-3, with TRBD2 as a possible D gene (6 bases). Trimming pared 1 base from V and 2 bases from J, leaving 13 bases between. The CDR3 runs to 16 residues. In germline, CDR1 is LGHNA, CDR2 YSLEER. DNA for the CDR3: TGCGCCAGCAGCCAAGCACGGGGGAGATACACAGATACGCAGTATTTT. This codes for CASSQARGRYTDTQYF.

As concerns this clonotype: One junction end does not reproduce the germline sequence, and a read error may be involved. V and J are TRBV11-3 and TRBJ2-1; 8 bases line up with TRBD1. The CDR3 length is 15 residues. Germline V gene data show CDR1 as SGHNT and CDR2 as YENEEA. CDR3 DNA: TGTGCCAGCAGCCCCAGGGGGCCGGGCTACAATGAGCACTTCTTC. It is translated as CASSPRGPGYNEHFF.

As concerns this clonotype: The germline gene is not matched at one end of the junction; a read error may be the cause. The chain combines TRBV4-3 with TRBJ1-5; D gene ambiguous. There are 15 residues in the CDR3. In germline, CDR1 is LGHNA, CDR2 YSLEER. The CDR3 region is CASSQTAAQNQLQHF. In DNA, the CDR3 is TGCGCTAGCAGCCAAACCGCAGCCCAAAATCAGCTCCAACATTTT.

On this clonotype itself: The junction departs from the called germline gene at one end, perhaps through a read error. The J gene is TRBJ1-1, the V gene TRBV6-1, with D maybe TRBD1 (5 bases). The CDR3 is 16 residues long. CDR1 MNHNS and CDR2 SASEGT come from the germline V gene. The CDR3 DNA follows: TGTGCCAGTAGTGAAGGAGAGTGGGGCCGGAACACTGAAGCTTTCTTT. It encodes CASSEGEWGRNTEAFF.

Concerning this clonotype: The junction shows a germline mismatch at one end, possibly a read error. The chain is built from TRBV11-1 and TRBJ2-2, with 12 nucleotides matching TRBD2. This CDR3 is 17 amino acids long. Germline V CDR1 and CDR2: SGHAT, FQDESV (reference sequence). The CDR3 spells CASTPRLAGESTGEMFF. Here the CDR3 DNA reads TGTGCCAGCACCCCGCGACTAGCGGGAGAATCCACAGGGGAGATGTTTTTT.

A word on this clonotype: The conserved closing phenylalanine or tryptophan is absent in this CDR3, likely reflecting a read error. It is unclear where the CDR3 begins or ends on the DNA, so no DNA is shown, and the CDR3 is as TCRdb lists it. The chain uses TRBV4-3 and TRBJ2-1; the table's D call, TRBD1, has no DNA check behind it. The CDR3 is 17 amino acids in total, end residues counted. Germline CDR1 is LGHNA and CDR2 is YSLEER. CDR3 loop: CASSQENTSPLYNERFI.

The chain uses TRBV28 and TRBJ2-3; D unresolved. Per germline, CDR1 MDHEN and CDR2 SYDVKM. The CDR3 covers 15 residues. Trimming stripped 4 bases from V and 3 bases from J, with 14 bases between. In DNA, the CDR3 is TGTGCCAGCAGTTCACCCACCGACTTGACAGATACGCAGTATTTT. It codes for CASSSPTDLTDTQYF. The full variable domain, completed using reference TRBV28 and TRBJ2-3, is DVKVTQSSRYLVKRTGEKVFLECVQDMDHENMFWYRQDPGLGLRLIYFSYDVKMKEKGDIPEGYSVSREKKERFSLILESASTNQTSMYLCASSSPTDLTDTQYFGPGTRLTVL.

Note on this clonotype: A read error may be the cause here, since a much bigger clone is one base away. The chain couples TRBV29-1 to TRBJ2-7, with D perhaps matching TRBD2 (6 bases). This CDR3 has 13 amino acids. Germline V lookup: CDR1 SQVTM, CDR2 ANQGSEA. V was trimmed by 4 bases and J by 2 bases, leaving 12 bases between them. The CDR3 sequence is CSVGGAGTYEQYF. For the CDR3, the DNA is TGCAGCGTTGGCGGGGCTGGCACCTACGAGCAGTACTTC.

Remarks on this clonotype: No DNA is shown, since the ends of the CDR3 on it are uncertain; the CDR3 is the one TCRdb lists. This chain connects TRBV6-1 to TRBJ2-3. The CDR3 adds up to 14 amino acids, both ends counted. The germline CDR1 and CDR2 sequences are MNHNS and SASEGT. The CDR3 region is CARRVGNGADTHYF.

The table lists this clonotype with many counts. The chain uses TRBV4-2 and TRBJ2-7, with D possibly being TRBD2 (5 bases). V lost 1 base to trimming and J lost 2 bases, with 18 bases between them. From germline, CDR1 is LGHNA and CDR2 YNFKEQ. This CDR3 region has 17 residues. CDR3 DNA: TGTGCCAGCAGCCAAGTTACGCCGGGATTAACGCCCTACGAGCAGTACTTC. Translation: CASSQVTPGLTPYEQYF.

Concerning this clonotype itself: A junction boundary mismatches the germline segment, possibly from a read error. The gene calls are TRBV4-2 and TRBJ2-3; D unclear. This CDR3 contains 16 residues. CDR1 is LGHNA, CDR2 YNFKEQ, per germline. The CDR3 DNA is TGTGCCAGCAGCCAAATAAGATTAGACGCCACAGAAACGCAGTATTTT. Protein: CASSQIRLDATETQYF.

Concerning this clonotype itself: Mismatch with germline at one junction end may stem from a read error. The gene calls are TRBV4-1 and TRBJ2-1; D may be TRBD1 (6 bases). The CDR3 runs to 19 residues. The germline V gene encodes CDR1 MGHRA and CDR2 YSYEKL. CDR3 in amino acids: CARSQSGRGRNFSYNEQFF. CDR3 bases: TGCGCCAGAAGCCAAAGCGGCAGGGGCCGGAATTTTAGCTACAATGAGCAGTTCTTC.

Comment on this clonotype: Likely a read error: the CDR3 ends without its conserved phenylalanine or tryptophan. This chain links TRBV20-1 with TRBJ2-7, with no clear D. Germline V gene sequence: CDR1 DFQATT, CDR2 SNEGSKA (reference sequence). The V end lost 3 bases, the J end lost 3 bases, and 6 bases lay between the germline ends. This CDR3 spans 11 amino acids. The CDR3 DNA follows: TGCAGTGCTAGGGAATACTACGAGCAGTACTTA. It is translated as CSAREYYEQYL.

With respect to this clonotype: Germline and junction disagree at one end, which may indicate a read error. CDR3: CASSQAGTPYTGELFF. The CDR3 bases are TGTGCCAGTAGCCAAGCCGGGACACCGTACACCGGGGAGCTGTTTTTT. J is TRBJ2-2 and V is TRBV4-2; D may be TRBD1 (6 bases). Germline loops: CDR1 LGHNA, CDR2 YNFKEQ. The CDR3 length is 16 residues.

Note on this clonotype: Here the CDR3 omits its conserved ending phenylalanine or tryptophan, so a read error is the likely source. The rearrangement links TRBV6-1 to TRBJ1-2; D gene uncertain. Germline V gives CDR1 MNHNS, CDR2 SASEGT. V was trimmed by 2 bases and J by 0 bases, leaving 13 bases between them. The length of the CDR3 is 16 residues. CDR3 in DNA: TGTGCCAGCAGTGAAACGCGTCGGCGGACTAACTATGGCTACACCATC. Amino acid sequence: CASSETRRRTNYGYTI.

The chain links TRBV11-1 to TRBJ1-1; perhaps TRBD1 as D (5 bases). Trimming stripped 9 bases from V and 1 base from J, with 12 bases between. CDR1 SGHAT and CDR2 FQDESV come from the germline V gene (reference sequence). This CDR3 has 13 amino acids. The CDR3 region has the DNA TGTGCCAGTAGACGTGGACAGAACACTGAAGCTTTCTTT. Its translation: CASRRGQNTEAFF.

In the case of this clonotype: An end of the junction does not agree with germline; a read error may underlie this. This sequence joins TRBV6-1 and TRBJ1-5; D is possibly TRBD1 (6 bases). This CDR3 region has 15 residues. The germline gives CDR1 MNHNS, CDR2 SASEGT. As DNA, the CDR3 is TGTACCAGCAGTGAGGTCGACAGGAGTCATCAGCCCCAGCATTTT. This sequence encodes CTSSEVDRSHQPQHF.

On this clonotype: One junction end disagrees with the germline gene, perhaps due to a read error. The CDR3 bases are TGTGTCTACCCCGGGACATGTTCACACCTCCACTTT. Protein: CVYPGTCSHLHF. This chain joins TRBV6-5 and TRBJ1-6, with D possibly being TRBD1 (6 bases). CDR1 is MNHEY and CDR2 is SVGAGI in the germline V gene. This CDR3 comprises 12 residues.

Of note for this clonotype: At one end the junction does not follow the germline gene, possibly because of a read error. The rearrangement joins TRBV6-5 to TRBJ2-1; D is perhaps TRBD2 (6 bases). The CDR3 is 15 amino acids. Looked up from germline, CDR1 is MNHEY and CDR2 is SVGAGI. DNA for the CDR3: TGTGCCAGCCGACGGCCCGGGAGCTCCTACAATGATCAGTTCTTC. Protein product: CASRRPGSSYNDQFF.

J is TRBJ2-7 and V is TRBV11-3; TRBD2 matches at 7 bases. The V gene end was trimmed by 6 bases and the J gene end by 6 bases; junction bases not matched to a gene: 8. In germline, CDR1 is SGHNT, CDR2 YENEEA. The length of the CDR3 is 13 residues. CDR3 coding DNA: TGTGCCAGCAGGCCGCGACTAGCCCTCGAGCAGTACTTC. Protein: CASRPRLALEQYF. Together with reference TRBV11-3 and TRBJ2-7, the CDR3 gives the full variable domain: EAGVVQSPRYKIIEKKQPVAFWCNPISGHNTLYWYLQNLGQGPELLIRYENEEAVDDSQLPKDRFSAERLKGVDSTLKIQPAELGDSAVYLCASRPRLALEQYFGPGTRLTVT.